This T cell receptor beta chain was identified during a study of T cells in Graves' hyperthyroidism and ophthalmopathy. Study-level information: Sampling of peripheral blood happened at initial diagnosis, prior to any treatment.

RNA transcripts yielded amplified TCR beta CDR3 regions. An initial round of RT-PCR targeting the TCR CDR3 relied on the HTBI primer set. TCRdb itself ran the multiplex PCR reads through MiXCR, one entry per CDR3 protein. The data hold some 510,000 distinct CDR3 sequences, with less than 25% observed a single time. Stable disease denoted Graves' hyperthyroidism without ophthalmopathy progression within 18 months. The receptor comes from a man younger than 35 with Graves' hyperthyroidism. Sequencing input: blood.

Here the CDR3 DNA reads TGTGCCAGCAGCCCGGACCCTCACGGTGGCTACACCTTC. Translating it yields CASSPDPHGGYTF. This chain uses TRBV3-1 with TRBJ1-2; D uncertain. The CDR3 sequence is 13 residues long. The germline V gene has CDR1 LGHDT and CDR2 YNNKEL (reference sequence). Trimming removed 4 bases at V and 7 bases at J, with 13 bases between.